Shown below are 23 T cell receptor beta chains from a single sample sequenced in a study of cytomegalovirus exposure and HLA in healthy donors. Amplification used 60 Vbeta primers and 13 Jbeta primers. This table comes from immunoSEQ multiplex PCR, and its TCRdb copy is limited to in-frame clones, with some not included. The sample lists about 100,000 clones, around 80% occurring once. What was sequenced was PBMCs. The receptors were gathered from an older woman in good health and CMV-seronegative.

This sequence joins TRBV7-2 and TRBJ2-1, with D possibly being TRBD1 (5 bases). Germline V CDR1 and CDR2: SGHTA, FQGNSA. Trimming took off 5 bases at V and 6 bases at J, with 14 bases between the two ends. CDR3 length: 14 amino acids. The DNA for the CDR3 is TGTGCCAGCAGCCCCCCGGCAGGGCGCAATGAGCAGTTCTTC. It translates to CASSPPAGRNEQFF.

The chain uses TRBV20-1 and TRBJ2-5; D not resolved. Germline V lookup: CDR1 DFQATT, CDR2 SNEGSKA (reference sequence). Trimming removed 6 bases from V and 3 bases from J, with 8 bases in between. CDR3 length equals 11 residues. Here the CDR3 reads CSANYEETQYF. CDR3 coding DNA: TGCAGTGCCAACTATGAAGAGACCCAGTACTTC.

The V gene is TRBV6-6, the J gene TRBJ2-3, with 12 bases that match TRBD2. The ends lost 5 bases at V and 3 bases at J; junction bases unmatched: 6. Germline-derived CDR1 and CDR2 are MNHNY and SVGAGI (reference sequence). The CDR3 length is 16 residues. CDR3 nucleotides: TGTGCCAGCAGTCCTAGCGGGGGGGCGGGAACAGATACGCAGTATTTT. Amino acid sequence: CASSPSGGAGTDTQYF.

The gene calls are TRBV6-5 and TRBJ1-1, with 8 bases fitting TRBD1. The V gene end was trimmed by 10 bases and the J gene end by 1 base; junction bases not matched to a gene: 5. The CDR3 is 13 amino acids. Germline values: CDR1 MNHEY, CDR2 SVGAGI. CDR3 sequence: CATRDRRNTEAFF. In DNA, the CDR3 is TGTGCCACTAGGGACAGGCGGAACACTGAAGCTTTCTTT.

The sample holds one count of this clone. The V and J genes are TRBV2 and TRBJ1-6; no definite D call. Germline lookup yields CDR1 SNHLY and CDR2 FYNNEI. V shed 1 base and J shed 9 bases, with 10 bases lying between them. The CDR3 runs 14 residues. The DNA for the CDR3 is TGTGCCAGCAGTGAAGACTTCGATGGTTCACCCCTCCACTTT. It codes for CASSEDFDGSPLHF.

This chain uses TRBV4-1 with TRBJ1-5; D not certain. This CDR3 has 12 amino acids. CDR1 and CDR2 from the germline V gene are MGHRA and YSYEKL. The V end lost 0 bases, the J end lost 7 bases, and 4 bases lay between the germline ends. The DNA of the CDR3 is TGCGCCAGCAGCCAAGATAGCCAGCCCCAGCATTTT. This encodes CASSQDSQPQHF.

This clone was counted a few times. The rearrangement links TRBV4-1 to TRBJ2-5; TRBD1 agrees at 8 bases. This CDR3 is 14 amino acids long. Germline-derived CDR1 and CDR2 are MGHRA and YSYEKL. The trim removed 1 base at V and 7 bases at J, leaving 5 bases unmatched. The CDR3 reads CASSQGDRKGTQYF. In DNA form, the CDR3 reads TGCGCCAGCAGCCAAGGGGACAGGAAGGGGACCCAGTACTTC.

V gene TRBV29-1 combines with J gene TRBJ2-5; 8 bases are a match to TRBD1. Germline lookup yields CDR1 SQVTM and CDR2 ANQGSEA. This CDR3 comprises 13 residues. V shed 5 bases, J shed 3 bases, and the junction held 5 bases outside the gene matches. The DNA of the CDR3 is TGCAGCGTTCGACAGGGGCATGAAGAGACCCAGTACTTC. Translated, it gives CSVRQGHEETQYF.

The chain recombines TRBV19 with TRBJ1-1; 7 bases agree with TRBD1. Germline V gene data show CDR1 as LNHDA and CDR2 as SQIVND (reference sequence). Unmatched junction bases numbered 7, after V lost 5 bases and J lost 1 base. The CDR3 is made up of 15 amino acids. The CDR3 DNA sequence: TGTGCCAGTAGTCCTCGCGACAGGGCGAACACTGAAGCTTTCTTT. Residues: CASSPRDRANTEAFF.

The rearrangement links TRBV5-1 to TRBJ2-3, with D tentatively TRBD1 (6 bases). Germline V gene lookup returns CDR1 SGHRS and CDR2 YFSETQ. The ends were cut back, 7 bases at V and 2 bases at J, with 14 bases in the middle. This CDR3 region has 14 residues. CDR3 DNA sequence: TGCGCCAGCCGCCAGGGGCACGACACAGATACGCAGTATTTT. Its translation: CASRQGHDTDTQYF.

The chain has TRBV25-1 and TRBJ2-5, with D maybe TRBD1 (6 bases). Germline V CDR1 and CDR2: MGHDK, SYGVNS. Trimming took 5 bases from V and 5 from J, leaving 12 bases between them. The CDR3 loop spans 13 amino acids. CDR3 in DNA: TGTGCCAGCAGTAGACCAGGGGAGGAGACCCAGTACTTC. This codes for CASSRPGEETQYF. Looking up the rest from reference TRBV25-1 and TRBJ2-5 gives the full variable domain: EADIYQTPRYLVIGTGKKITLECSQTMGHDKMYWYQQDPGMELHLIHYSYGVNSTEKGDLSSESTVSRIRTEHFPLTLESARPSHTSQYLCASSRPGEETQYFGPGTRLLVL.

This clone appeared a few times. The chain uses TRBV27 and TRBJ1-1, with no clear D. Germline CDR1 is MNHEY and CDR2 is SMNVEV (reference sequence). The CDR3 runs to 14 residues. Trimming cost V 8 bases and J 0 bases, with 13 bases left between them. The CDR3 region has the DNA TGTGCCAGCCCACCCGACACGATGAACACTGAAGCTTTCTTT. This encodes CASPPDTMNTEAFF.

This clone was detected only a few times. V is TRBV5-6 and J is TRBJ1-5; D uncertain. The V end lost 2 bases, the J end lost 7 bases, and 10 bases lay between the germline ends. CDR3 size: 13 residues. Germline V gene data show CDR1 as SGHDT and CDR2 as YYEEEE. The CDR3 protein is CASSFSPQQPQHF. Written as DNA, the CDR3 is TGTGCCAGCAGCTTCAGTCCTCAACAGCCCCAGCATTTT.

The chain recombines TRBV6-4 with TRBJ1-5; D is perhaps TRBD1 (6 bases). CDR3 length: 15 residues. CDR1 is MRHNA, CDR2 SNTAGT, per germline. V was clipped by 6 bases and J by 1 base, with 13 bases between them. The CDR3 region is CASSKDRASNQPQHF. In DNA, the CDR3 is TGTGCCAGCAGCAAGGACAGAGCCAGCAATCAGCCCCAGCATTTT.

This chain connects TRBV4-3 to TRBJ1-1; tentative D call: TRBD1 (5 bases). V shed 1 base and J shed 2 bases, with 17 bases lying between them. The CDR3 contains 17 residues. Germline CDR1 reads LGHNA; CDR2 reads YSLEER. In DNA, the CDR3 is TGCGCCAGCAGCCAAGCCCCCGCGGGGCAGCTTAACACTGAAGCTTTCTTT. It encodes CASSQAPAGQLNTEAFF.

V usage is TRBV6-6 and J usage is TRBJ1-5; D is ambiguous. Germline lookup yields CDR1 MNHNY and CDR2 SVGAGI (reference sequence). The germline V and J ends were trimmed by 6 bases and 4 bases, with 13 bases remaining between them. CDR3 length equals 14 residues. CDR3: CASSPPGGNQPQHF. Here the CDR3 DNA reads TGTGCCAGCAGCCCCCCGGGAGGAAATCAGCCCCAGCATTTT.

This chain joins TRBV4-1 and TRBJ1-4; D not certain. This CDR3 is built from 18 residues. Germline V gene lookup returns CDR1 MGHRA and CDR2 YSYEKL. V was shortened by 0 bases and J by 7 bases, with 21 bases between the two germline ends. The CDR3 loop is CASSQDQGSPDYLEKLFF. The CDR3 nucleotides are TGCGCCAGCAGCCAAGATCAAGGCTCGCCGGACTATCTTGAAAAACTGTTTTTT.

The rearrangement links TRBV7-6 to TRBJ1-3; D unresolved. Germline V gives CDR1 SGHVS, CDR2 FNYEAQ. Trimming left V 5 bases short and J 1 base short, with 3 bases between. The CDR3 consists of 12 residues. The CDR3 loop reads CASSRSGNTIYF. The CDR3, as DNA: TGTGCCAGCAGCCGGTCTGGAAACACCATATATTTT.

The chain joins TRBV7-8 to TRBJ1-5; 7 bases map to TRBD1. The germline V gene has CDR1 SGHVS and CDR2 FQNEAQ. The CDR3 runs to 15 residues. Trimming removed 5 bases from V and 5 bases from J; junction bases left unmatched: 9. CDR3 nucleotide sequence: TGTGCCAGCAGCGATGGACAGGTGAGATATCAGCCCCAGCATTTT. Translated: CASSDGQVRYQPQHF.

The J gene is TRBJ2-1, the V gene TRBV9; 9 nucleotides agree with TRBD2. Looked up from germline, CDR1 is SGDLS and CDR2 is YYNGEE. The ends lost 0 bases at V and 5 bases at J; junction bases unmatched: 3. The CDR3 runs to 15 residues. The CDR3, as DNA: TGTGCCAGCAGCGTAGTGACTAGCGGTAACAATGAGCAGTTCTTC. This encodes CASSVVTSGNNEQFF.

The chain joins TRBV2 to TRBJ1-5; TRBD1 might be the D (5 bases). Per the germline V gene, CDR1 is SNHLY and CDR2 is FYNNEI. This CDR3 has 15 amino acids. V lost 6 bases to trimming and J lost 4 bases, with 16 bases between them. CDR3 coding DNA: TGTGCCAGCAGGTCACAGGTAAACTCAAATCAGCCCCAGCATTTT. It translates to CASRSQVNSNQPQHF. Together with reference TRBV2 and TRBJ1-5, the CDR3 gives the full variable domain: EPEVTQTPSHQVTQMGQEVILRCVPISNHLYFYWYRQILGQKVEFLVSFYNNEISEKSEIFDDQFSVERPDGSNFTLKIRSTKLEDSAMYFCASRSQVNSNQPQHFGDGTRLSIL.

The chain is built from TRBV27 and TRBJ1-2; the match to TRBD1 covers 8 bases. CDR3 length: 16 amino acids. V trimming: 6 bases; J trimming: 2 bases; junction bases outside the gene matches: 11. CDR1 and CDR2 (germline): MNHEY, SMNVEV (reference sequence). The CDR3 here is CASRVWGRTGNYGYTF. Written as DNA, the CDR3 is TGTGCCAGCAGAGTTTGGGGAAGGACAGGGAACTATGGCTACACCTTC.

The V gene is TRBV5-4, the J gene TRBJ2-5, with 11 bases that match TRBD2. Trimming took 6 bases from V and 5 from J; bases not matched to a gene: 12. The CDR3 sequence is 16 residues long. Germline V CDR1 and CDR2: SGHNT, YYREEE (reference sequence). Here the CDR3 DNA reads TGTGCCAGCACCTCGTGGGGTAGCGGGAGGGTGGAGACCCAGTACTTC. Protein: CASTSWGSGRVETQYF.